The rows below give T cell receptor beta chains drawn from one sample of a study of control samples from healthy donors and cancer patients. Profiling relied on immunoSEQ multiplex PCR, and the TCRdb table lists in-frame clones only, not all of them. The sample lists around 75,000 clones; 92% were seen once. Sequences were obtained from blood. The origin of the receptors is a woman aged 60 to 75 in good health. The CDR3 runs from the conserved cysteine through the conserved F or W. D genes are given only for firm matches. Size tells how often a clone was seen (once, few, many) or the class of an expanded clone, and some rows leave it out.

D gene: NA
clone size: NA
J gene: TRBJ2-1
V gene: TRBV21-1
CDR3 DNA: TGTGCCAGCAGCAAAGGGGGGCCCGGGGAAGCGAACTCCTACAATGAGCAGTTCTTC
CDR3 protein: CASSKGGPGEANSYNEQFF

D gene: NA
clone size: NA
J gene: TRBJ1-5
V gene: TRBV25-1
CDR3 DNA: TGTGCCAGCAGTGAGTGGGGGGGTGATCAGCCCCAGCATTTT
CDR3 protein: CASSEWGGDQPQHF

D gene: NA
clone size: NA
J gene: TRBJ2-7
V gene: TRBV23-1
CDR3 DNA: TGCGCCAGCAGTCAACCGTACCCCAGGGTCCGGGCCTACGAGCAGTACTTC
CDR3 protein: CASSQPYPRVRAYEQYF

D gene: NA
clone size: NA
J gene: TRBJ1-1
V gene: TRBV28
CDR3 DNA: TGTGCCAGCAGAAGCTACACTGAAGCTTTCTTT
CDR3 protein: CASRSYTEAFF

D gene: NA
clone size: NA
J gene: TRBJ1-2
V gene: TRBV5-6
CDR3 DNA: TGTGCCAGCAGCTTAGGGCAGGGATCCTATGGCTACACCTTC
CDR3 protein: CASSLGQGSYGYTF

D gene: NA
clone size: NA
J gene: TRBJ1-3
V gene: TRBV7-2
CDR3 DNA: TGTGCCAGCAGCTTAGCAATAAACTCTGGAAACACCATATATTTT
CDR3 protein: CASSLAINSGNTIYF

D gene: NA
clone size: NA
J gene: TRBJ1-2
V gene: TRBV30
CDR3 DNA: TGTGCCTGGAGCCCCGAAGCGAACTATGGCTACACCTTC
CDR3 protein: CAWSPEANYGYTF

D gene: NA
clone size: NA
J gene: TRBJ1-1
V gene: TRBV2
CDR3 DNA: TGTGCCAGCGAGCTGAAATCTGAAGCTTTCTTT
CDR3 protein: CASELKSEAFF

D gene: NA
clone size: NA
J gene: TRBJ1-2
V gene: TRBV14
CDR3 DNA: TGTGCCAGCAGCCAGTACGAGAATGGCTACACCTTC
CDR3 protein: CASSQYENGYTF

D gene: TRBD1
clone size: NA
J gene: TRBJ2-2
V gene: TRBV25-1
CDR3 DNA: TGTGCCAGCAGTGAGCAACCGGGACAGGGGGGAGCTGGGGAGCTGTTTTTT
CDR3 protein: CASSEQPGQGGAGELFF

D gene: NA
clone size: NA
J gene: TRBJ2-7
V gene: TRBV6-5
CDR3 DNA: TGTGCCAGCAGTTATACTCGATCCTACGAGCAGTACTTC
CDR3 protein: CASSYTRSYEQYF

D gene: NA
clone size: NA
J gene: TRBJ1-5
V gene: TRBV24-1
CDR3 DNA: TGTGCCACCAGTGCCTCGGGGACCAACAATCAGCCCCAGCATTTT
CDR3 protein: CATSASGTNNQPQHF

D gene: NA
clone size: NA
J gene: TRBJ2-7
V gene: TRBV21-1
CDR3 DNA: TGTGCCAGCAGCAAGGGGACTCCTAGCTCCTACGAGCAGTACTTC
CDR3 protein: CASSKGTPSSYEQYF

D gene: NA
clone size: NA
J gene: TRBJ2-3
V gene: TRBV4-2
CDR3 DNA: TGTGCCAGCAGCCGGACCACCACAGATACGCAGTATTTT
CDR3 protein: CASSRTTTDTQYF

D gene: TRBD2
clone size: NA
J gene: TRBJ2-7
V gene: TRBV29-1
CDR3 DNA: TGCAGCACTAGGACTAGTTTAAACGAGCAGTACTTC
CDR3 protein: CSTRTSLNEQYF

D gene: TRBD2
clone size: NA
J gene: TRBJ2-1
V gene: TRBV30
CDR3 DNA: TGTGCCTGGAGTCATAGCGGGAGGCCCAGCTCCTACAATGAGCAGTTCTTC
CDR3 protein: CAWSHSGRPSSYNEQFF

D gene: TRBD2
clone size: NA
J gene: TRBJ2-1
V gene: TRBV9
CDR3 DNA: TGTGCCAGCAGCGTAGGGGATTGGGGGAGGGCCTCCTACAATGAGCAGTTCTTC
CDR3 protein: CASSVGDWGRASYNEQFF

D gene: TRBD1
clone size: NA
J gene: TRBJ1-1
V gene: TRBV5-1
CDR3 DNA: TGCGCCAGCAGCTTGGGGGACAGGGTAAAGTTCACTGAAGCTTTCTTT
CDR3 protein: CASSLGDRVKFTEAFF

D gene: TRBD1
clone size: NA
J gene: TRBJ1-4
V gene: TRBV5-1
CDR3 DNA: TGCGCCAGCAGCTCGCTCGGACAGGGAACTCCTAATGAAAAACTGTTTTTT
CDR3 protein: CASSSLGQGTPNEKLFF

D gene: NA
clone size: NA
J gene: TRBJ1-2
V gene: TRBV10-3
CDR3 DNA: TGTGCCATCAGTGTTAACCCTTCCGACAGCTATGGCTACACCTTC
CDR3 protein: CAISVNPSDSYGYTF

D gene: NA
clone size: NA
J gene: TRBJ1-2
V gene: TRBV30
CDR3 DNA: TGTGCCTGGAGTGTTCGGTCCCGGAGGAACTATGGCTACACCTTC
CDR3 protein: CAWSVRSRRNYGYTF

D gene: NA
clone size: NA
J gene: TRBJ2-2
V gene: TRBV5-5
CDR3 DNA: TGTGCCAGCAGCTTGGTTCCGGGAGCGTACACCGGGGAGCTGTTTTTT
CDR3 protein: CASSLVPGAYTGELFF

D gene: NA
clone size: once
J gene: TRBJ1-2
V gene: TRBV6-1
CDR3 DNA: TGTGCCAGCAGTGAAGTCGGAAGGGGAGGTGGCTACACCTTC
CDR3 protein: CASSEVGRGGGYTF

D gene: NA
clone size: NA
J gene: TRBJ2-5
V gene: TRBV15
CDR3 DNA: TGTGCCACCAGCAGAGCCCCCTTGGGGTGGGAGACCCAGTACTTC
CDR3 protein: CATSRAPLGWETQYF

D gene: TRBD2
clone size: NA
J gene: TRBJ2-3
V gene: TRBV5-1
CDR3 DNA: TGCGCCAGCAGCTTGGTTGGGACTAGCCCGACAGATACGCAGTATTTT
CDR3 protein: CASSLVGTSPTDTQYF

D gene: NA
clone size: once
J gene: TRBJ1-3
V gene: TRBV9
CDR3 DNA: TGTGCCAGCAGCGTACAGGGAGGAAACACCATATATTTT
CDR3 protein: CASSVQGGNTIYF

D gene: TRBD1
clone size: NA
J gene: TRBJ1-1
V gene: TRBV18
CDR3 DNA: TGTGCCAGCTCACCACCGCAGGGGACAGGGATGGCTTTCTTT
CDR3 protein: CASSPPQGTGMAFF

D gene: TRBD2
clone size: NA
J gene: TRBJ2-2
V gene: TRBV5-1
CDR3 DNA: TGCGCCAGCAGCCTTGGACTAGGCCGGACCGGGGAGCTGTTTTTT
CDR3 protein: CASSLGLGRTGELFF

D gene: NA
clone size: once
J gene: TRBJ2-7
V gene: TRBV12-3/TRBV12-4
CDR3 DNA: TGTGCCAGTTCCCCTTCCCCCTACGAGCAGTACTTC
CDR3 protein: CASSPSPYEQYF

D gene: TRBD1
clone size: NA
J gene: TRBJ1-1
V gene: TRBV9
CDR3 DNA: TGTGCCAGCAGCCTCGGGCGGATGTGGGGACAGGAAGATCCCGGGGTGAACACTGAAGCTTTCTTT
CDR3 protein: CASSLGRMWGQEDPGVNTEAFF

D gene: NA
clone size: once
J gene: TRBJ2-7
V gene: TRBV3-1/TRBV3-2
CDR3 DNA: TGTGCCAGCAGCCAAGAACAGGGAAAATGGCACGAGCAGTACTTC
CDR3 protein: CASSQEQGKWHEQYF

D gene: NA
clone size: NA
J gene: TRBJ1-4
V gene: TRBV6-5
CDR3 DNA: TGTGCCAGCGGGCGGACAGCTGAAAAACTGTTTTTT
CDR3 protein: CASGRTAEKLFF

D gene: TRBD2
clone size: NA
J gene: TRBJ2-1
V gene: TRBV7-9
CDR3 DNA: TGTGCCAGCAGCCTAGGTGCTAGCGGGATGTACAATGAGCAGTTCTTC
CDR3 protein: CASSLGASGMYNEQFF

D gene: TRBD1
clone size: NA
J gene: TRBJ1-2
V gene: TRBV19
CDR3 DNA: TGTGCCAGTAGCGGGGACAGGGTGTTGGAGGGCTACACCTTC
CDR3 protein: CASSGDRVLEGYTF

D gene: TRBD1
clone size: NA
J gene: TRBJ2-7
V gene: TRBV5-1
CDR3 DNA: TGCGCCAGCAGCTTTGCCGACAGGGTCTACGAGCAGTACTTC
CDR3 protein: CASSFADRVYEQYF

D gene: TRBD2
clone size: NA
J gene: TRBJ2-1
V gene: TRBV7-2
CDR3 DNA: TGTGCCAGCAGCCCTAGCGGGAGTCTGACTGAGCAGTTCTTC
CDR3 protein: CASSPSGSLTEQFF

D gene: TRBD2
clone size: once
J gene: TRBJ2-3
V gene: TRBV14
CDR3 DNA: TGTGCCAGCAGCCAAGCCGGGACTAGCGGGAGAACAGATACGCAGTATTTT
CDR3 protein: CASSQAGTSGRTDTQYF

D gene: TRBD1
clone size: NA
J gene: TRBJ1-3
V gene: TRBV28
CDR3 DNA: TGTGCCAGCAGTTCGTCCGGGACAGCCAGAAACACCATATATTTT
CDR3 protein: CASSSSGTARNTIYF

D gene: NA
clone size: NA
J gene: TRBJ1-3
V gene: TRBV28
CDR3 DNA: TGTGCCAGCAGTCCACGCTCTGGAAACACCATATATTTT
CDR3 protein: CASSPRSGNTIYF

D gene: NA
clone size: NA
J gene: TRBJ2-5
V gene: TRBV5-6
CDR3 DNA: TGTGCCAGCAGCCCTGGGGGTGGGGTTCGGGAGACCCAGTACTTC
CDR3 protein: CASSPGGGVRETQYF

D gene: NA
clone size: NA
J gene: TRBJ2-6
V gene: TRBV30
CDR3 DNA: TGTGCCTGGTCCCAGGGAAACTCTGGGGCCAACGTCCTGACTTTC
CDR3 protein: CAWSQGNSGANVLTF

D gene: NA
clone size: NA
J gene: TRBJ1-2
V gene: TRBV2
CDR3 DNA: TGTGCCAGCAGTGAAGGGCGGTATCTGGGATACTTC
CDR3 protein: CASSEGRYLGYF

D gene: NA
clone size: NA
J gene: TRBJ1-2
V gene: TRBV5-6
CDR3 DNA: TGTGCCAGCAGCTTGTTTATACTCGCTAACTATGGCTACACCTTC
CDR3 protein: CASSLFILANYGYTF

D gene: TRBD2
clone size: NA
J gene: TRBJ2-5
V gene: TRBV4-1
CDR3 DNA: TGCGCCAGCAGCCAAACGGGACTAGCGGCGGCGACCCAGTACTTC
CDR3 protein: CASSQTGLAAATQYF

D gene: TRBD1
clone size: NA
J gene: TRBJ1-5
V gene: TRBV19
CDR3 DNA: TGTGCCAGTAGTATCTGGAGGGACAGACGCAATCAGCCCCAGCATTTT
CDR3 protein: CASSIWRDRRNQPQHF

D gene: NA
clone size: NA
J gene: TRBJ2-2
V gene: TRBV7-9
CDR3 DNA: TGTGCCAGCAGCGCCGACAGCCTGAACACCGGGGAGCTGTTTTTT
CDR3 protein: CASSADSLNTGELFF

D gene: NA
clone size: NA
J gene: TRBJ1-2
V gene: TRBV11-2
CDR3 DNA: TGTGCCAGCACCCCAGCGGCGGGGGATGGCTACACCTTC
CDR3 protein: CASTPAAGDGYTF

D gene: NA
clone size: NA
J gene: TRBJ1-1
V gene: TRBV29-1
CDR3 DNA: TGCAGCACCGCGACTAGTGGGAACACTGAAGCTTTCTTT
CDR3 protein: CSTATSGNTEAFF

D gene: NA
clone size: once
J gene: TRBJ1-2
V gene: TRBV10-3
CDR3 DNA: TGTGCCACCAAAGCCAGGGACATCCCTCATGGCTACACCTTC
CDR3 protein: CATKARDIPHGYTF

D gene: NA
clone size: NA
J gene: TRBJ1-2
V gene: TRBV12-3/TRBV12-4
CDR3 DNA: TGTGCCAGCAGTGTACAAGTTAACTATGGCTACACCTTC
CDR3 protein: CASSVQVNYGYTF

D gene: TRBD1
clone size: NA
J gene: TRBJ1-3
V gene: TRBV7-2
CDR3 DNA: TGTGCCAGCAGCAGAGGGACAGTCTCTGGAAACACCATATATTTT
CDR3 protein: CASSRGTVSGNTIYF

D gene: TRBD2
clone size: NA
J gene: TRBJ2-7
V gene: TRBV7-9
CDR3 DNA: TGTGCCAGCAGCCCGAGAGGGACTAGCGGGAGCCCAACCCCTTACGAGCAGTACTTC
CDR3 protein: CASSPRGTSGSPTPYEQYF

D gene: NA
clone size: NA
J gene: TRBJ1-2
V gene: TRBV19
CDR3 DNA: TGTGCCAGTAGTATTACGTGGAACTATGGCTACACCTTC
CDR3 protein: CASSITWNYGYTF

D gene: TRBD2
clone size: NA
J gene: TRBJ2-3
V gene: TRBV28
CDR3 DNA: TGTGCCAGCAGTCCCCCAGGGAGGGGTGAAGATACGCAGTATTTT
CDR3 protein: CASSPPGRGEDTQYF

D gene: TRBD2
clone size: NA
J gene: TRBJ2-1
V gene: TRBV24-1
CDR3 DNA: TGTGCCACCTCGATGACTAGCGGGAAATACAATGAGCAGTTCTTC
CDR3 protein: CATSMTSGKYNEQFF

D gene: NA
clone size: NA
J gene: TRBJ1-5
V gene: TRBV28
CDR3 DNA: TGTGCCAGCAGTTTACCGCTGACATTTAGCAATCAGCCCCAGCATTTT
CDR3 protein: CASSLPLTFSNQPQHF

D gene: NA
clone size: NA
J gene: TRBJ2-2
V gene: TRBV3-1/TRBV3-2
CDR3 DNA: TGTGCCAGCAGCCAGGCCTCCGGCGTTTGGGAGGCCGGGGAGCTGTTTTTT
CDR3 protein: CASSQASGVWEAGELFF

D gene: NA
clone size: NA
J gene: TRBJ2-3
V gene: TRBV7-2
CDR3 DNA: TGTGCCAGCAGCCGGGGAGGGGGTGGAATCAGAGATACGCAGTATTTT
CDR3 protein: CASSRGGGGIRDTQYF

D gene: TRBD2
clone size: NA
J gene: TRBJ2-1
V gene: TRBV5-1
CDR3 DNA: TGCGCCAGCAGCTTAATGACTAGCGGGAGGCCCAGTGAGCAGTTCTTC
CDR3 protein: CASSLMTSGRPSEQFF

D gene: NA
clone size: NA
J gene: TRBJ2-2
V gene: TRBV5-1
CDR3 DNA: TGCGCCAGCAGCTCGCCCTTGGGGACCGGGGAGCTGTTTTTT
CDR3 protein: CASSSPLGTGELFF